A selection of T cell receptor beta chains follows, all from one sample in a study of STAT5B mutations in CD4+ large granular lymphocyte leukemia. Only in-frame clones appear in the TCRdb table, and some are missing; sequencing was by immunoSEQ multiplex PCR. The sample has 20,000 to 25,000 clones; roughly 87% are singletons. The sample comprised CD4+ T cells from blood buffy coats. These receptors originate from a human donor in good health. The CDR3 runs from the conserved cysteine through the conserved F or W. The D gene is left open where the match is weak. The size of a clone is reported for some rows only, either as once, few or many, or as a class for expanded clones.

>-|TRBJ2-2|-|TRBV18
TGTGCCAGCTCACCACTCGGACACGGAGCGAACACCGGGGAGCTGTTTTTT
CASSPLGHGANTGELFF
>-|TRBJ2-5|-|TRBV13
TGTGCCAGCAGCCCCTACGTAGGACCCGGGGAGACCCAGTACTTC
CASSPYVGPGETQYF
>-|TRBJ2-1|-|TRBV18
TGTGCCAGCTCACCAAGAGGGGGGAAGTACAATGAGCAGTTCTTC
CASSPRGGKYNEQFF
>-|TRBJ1-1|-|TRBV18
TGTGCCAGCTCACCACTTGAGGACACTGAAGCTTTCTTT
CASSPLEDTEAFF
>-|TRBJ2-2|-|TRBV11-3
TGTGCCAGCAGCTTAGACCCCACCGGGGAGCTGTTTTTT
CASSLDPTGELFF
>-|TRBJ1-1|-|TRBV2
TGTGCCAGCAGTGTGACCAGGGACACTGAAGCTTTCTTT
CASSVTRDTEAFF
>-|TRBJ2-4|-|TRBV7-2
TGTGCCAGCAGCTTATTCCCCGTAGGACGGATAGCCAAAAACATTCAGTACTTC
CASSLFPVGRIAKNIQYF
>few|TRBJ2-7|TRBD2|TRBV10-3
TGTGCCATCAGTCAGCCCCGGGGGGCCTACGAGCAGTACTTC
CAISQPRGAYEQYF
>-|TRBJ2-3|-|TRBV11-2
TGTGCCAGCAGCTTAGCGGGGAGTGGCACAGATACGCAGTATTTT
CASSLAGSGTDTQYF
>once|TRBJ1-2|-|TRBV18
TGTGCCAGCTCACAAGGGACAAAGGATTATGGCTACACCTTC
CASSQGTKDYGYTF
>once|TRBJ1-1|-|TRBV28
TGTGCCAGCAGTGGGCGGAACACTGAAGCTTTCTTT
CASSGRNTEAFF
>-|TRBJ2-7|TRBD1|TRBV7-8
TGTGCCAGCAGCCTAGACCATCCCGGGACAGAACTCTACGAGCAGTACTTC
CASSLDHPGTELYEQYF
>-|TRBJ1-5|-|TRBV5-8
TGTGCCAGCAGCTTGTACACGGATCAGCCCCAGCATTTT
CASSLYTDQPQHF
>-|TRBJ2-1|TRBD2|TRBV7-6
TGTGCCAGCAGCGCAGTCGGCGGGGGAATCAATGAGCAGTTCTTC
CASSAVGGGINEQFF
>-|TRBJ2-2|-|TRBV9
TGTGCCAGCAGCGGCCACCGGAGCCATACCTTGAACGGGGAGCTGTTTTTT
CASSGHRSHTLNGELFF
>few|TRBJ1-2|-|TRBV12-5
TGTGCTAGTGGTCTGGGTCCGGGCCACCGACGGGGCTACACCTTC
CASGLGPGHRRGYTF
>-|TRBJ2-1|-|TRBV29-1
TGCAGCGTTGGCCCCCAGGGTATCGGTGAGCAGTTCTTC
CSVGPQGIGEQFF
>-|TRBJ2-5|-|TRBV5-1
TGCGCCAGCAGGGCAGGGGTGGGAGAGACCCAGTACTTC
CASRAGVGETQYF
>-|TRBJ2-5|-|TRBV15
TGTGCCACCAGCAGAGACAGGGGCAGGAGGGAAGAGACCCAGTACTTC
CATSRDRGRREETQYF
>-|TRBJ2-1|-|TRBV7-9
TGTGCCAGCAGCCCTACCGGGGCTAACAATGAGCAGTTCTTC
CASSPTGANNEQFF
>-|TRBJ1-1|-|TRBV18
TGTGCCAGCTCACCGTCCCGGGACATCCTCAACACTGAAGCTTTCTTT
CASSPSRDILNTEAFF
>-|TRBJ1-5|-|TRBV2
TGTGCCAGCACGGGCATCAATAGCAATCAGCCCCAGCATTTT
CASTGINSNQPQHF
>-|TRBJ2-7|-|TRBV7-6
TGTGCCAGCAGCTTAGAAGGGTTTAGATTGCACTTC
CASSLEGFRLHF
>once|TRBJ2-1|-|TRBV7-9
TGTGCCAGCAGCTTAGAGCGGGACAGCCATGAGCAGTTCTTC
CASSLERDSHEQFF
>-|TRBJ2-2|TRBD1|TRBV12-5
TGTGCTAGTGGTTTGAACCGACAGGGAGCCGACACCGGGGAGCTGTTTTTT
CASGLNRQGADTGELFF
>-|TRBJ1-1|TRBD1|TRBV30
TGTGCCTGGAGTAACAGGGGCACTGAAGCTTTCTTT
CAWSNRGTEAFF
>-|TRBJ1-3|-|TRBV4-1
TGCGCCAGCAGCTACTCGGACCTAGGCTCTGGAAACACCATATATTTT
CASSYSDLGSGNTIYF
>once|TRBJ2-6|TRBD2|TRBV30
TGTGCCTGGGGGATGAGCGGGGGTGGGGCCAACGTCCTGACTTTC
CAWGMSGGGANVLTF
>-|TRBJ2-3|TRBD2|TRBV6-4
TGTGCCACCTCGCTTGTAGCGGGAGGCGCAGATACGCAGTATTTT
CATSLVAGGADTQYF
>-|TRBJ2-6|-|TRBV30
TGTGCCTGGAGTCCTCCAAGACTTTACTCTGGGGCCAACGTCCTGACTTTC
CAWSPPRLYSGANVLTF
>-|TRBJ1-1|-|TRBV7-2
TGTGCCAGCAGCTCGGAGGGGCTGAGTAAGGAAGCTTTCTTT
CASSSEGLSKEAFF
>-|TRBJ2-5|-|TRBV28
TGTGCCAGCAGGGAGTCTCGGGAGACCCAGTACTTC
CASRESRETQYF
>-|TRBJ2-1|TRBD1|TRBV7-7
TGTGCCAGCAGCTTGGGGACAGGGTCTTACAATGAGCAGTTCTTC
CASSLGTGSYNEQFF
>-|TRBJ2-6|-|TRBV2
TGTGCCAGCAGTGAAGAGGGAGGGAGACAGGGGAAGGCTGGGGCCAACGTCCTGACTTTC
CASSEEGGRQGKAGANVLTF
>once|TRBJ1-5|-|TRBV7-2
TGTGCCAGCAGCCAACAGGGAGGGCAGCCCCAGCATTTT
CASSQQGGQPQHF
>once|TRBJ1-1|-|TRBV6-1
TGTGCCAGCAGTGTTGGGTCCACTGAAGCTTTCTTT
CASSVGSTEAFF
>-|TRBJ2-3|-|TRBV9
TGTGCCAGCTCCGGTATAGGTACAGATACGCAGTATTTT
CASSGIGTDTQYF
>-|TRBJ1-1|-|TRBV5-4
TGTGCCAGCAGCTTGGGTACCCCCGGGGGCGCGGGGACTGAAGCTTTCTTT
CASSLGTPGGAGTEAFF
>-|TRBJ1-3|-|TRBV2
TGTGCCAGCAGATGGGACACCGTGGGAAACACCATATATTTT
CASRWDTVGNTIYF
>-|TRBJ1-2|-|TRBV28
TGTGCCAGCAGTTTTAACTATGGCTACACCTTC
CASSFNYGYTF
>few|TRBJ1-1|-|TRBV6-5
TGTGCCAGCAGTTACCGTGGCGGGACTGAAGCTTTCTTT
CASSYRGGTEAFF
>-|TRBJ1-2|TRBD1|TRBV28
TGTGCCGCCCGGGACAGAGGCTACTATGGCTACACCTTC
CAARDRGYYGYTF
>-|TRBJ2-5|TRBD2|TRBV9
TGTGCCAGCAGCGTGGGACTAGCGGGAGTAAGGGAGACCCAGTACTTC
CASSVGLAGVRETQYF
>-|TRBJ2-5|-|TRBV19
TGTGCCAGTAGTGCGCGACTCCCTCAAGAGACCCAGTACTTC
CASSARLPQETQYF
>-|TRBJ2-7|-|TRBV10-3
TGTGCCACCCAAGGGCAAAACTACGAGCAGTACTTC
CATQGQNYEQYF
>-|TRBJ2-3|-|TRBV18
TGTGCCAGCTCACCACTGGCGGAAGTCACAGATACGCAGTATTTT
CASSPLAEVTDTQYF
>-|TRBJ1-5|TRBD1|TRBV27
TGTGCCAGCAGGAACCCTGACAGGGCCTCACCCCAGCATTTT
CASRNPDRASPQHF
>-|TRBJ1-4|TRBD1|TRBV9
TGTGCCAGCAGCGTCCGACAGGGTTCCCAAAATGAAAAACTGTTTTTT
CASSVRQGSQNEKLFF
>-|TRBJ2-3|TRBD2|TRBV4-3
TGCGCCAGCAGCCGATCCCTAACTAGCGGGGGAGGAGATACGCAGTATTTT
CASSRSLTSGGGDTQYF
>-|TRBJ1-1|TRBD1|TRBV2
TGTGCCAGCAGTTCGGACAGGGGAAGGACTGAAGCTTTCTTT
CASSSDRGRTEAFF
>-|TRBJ1-4|-|TRBV5-1
TGCGCCAGCAGCTTGTTGGGTCCTGAAAAACTGTTTTTT
CASSLLGPEKLFF
>-|TRBJ2-4|TRBD1|TRBV11-1
TGTGCCAGCAGCCCCCGACAGGGGTCGGGAAACATTCAGTACTTC
CASSPRQGSGNIQYF
>-|TRBJ2-7|-|TRBV9
TGTGCCAGCAGCCCAGAAGGGAAGGCTGTTAAAGAGCAGTACTTC
CASSPEGKAVKEQYF
>-|TRBJ2-1|TRBD2|TRBV7-9
TGTGCCAGCAGCTTTAGGACTAGCGGGAAGAATGAGCAGTTCTTC
CASSFRTSGKNEQFF